A selection of T cell receptor beta chains follows, all from one sample in a study of T cells in Graves' hyperthyroidism and ophthalmopathy. TCRdb reprocessed the multiplex PCR reads with MiXCR, giving one entry per CDR3 protein. Of fewer than 500,000 distinct CDR3 sequences listed, roughly 13% are singletons. The sequencing input was blood. Receptor source: a man aged 25-45 years with Graves' hyperthyroidism that later progressed to Graves' ophthalmopathy. Both conserved end residues are part of each CDR3. Each record gives: clone size, D gene, CDR3 length, J gene, V gene, CDR3 DNA, CDR3 protein. D genes are given only for firm matches. A row's size may be missing; if present it is once, few, many or a size class.

clone size: few
D gene: NA
CDR3 length: 14
J gene: TRBJ2-7
V gene: TRBV5-5
CDR3 DNA: TGTGCCAGCAGCCCAGGGCCACGGACGGGGGAGCAGTACTTC
CDR3 protein: CASSPGPRTGEQYF

clone size: NA
D gene: NA
CDR3 length: 14
J gene: TRBJ1-5
V gene: TRBV28
CDR3 DNA: TGTGCCAGCAGTCCTGCATTGCGCAATCAGCCCCAGCATTTT
CDR3 protein: CASSPALRNQPQHF

clone size: NA
D gene: NA
CDR3 length: 15
J gene: TRBJ2-5
V gene: TRBV5-4
CDR3 DNA: TGTGCCAGCAGCTTGAGTTGGAACGGGGGAGAGACCCAGTACTTC
CDR3 protein: CASSLSWNGGETQYF

clone size: few
D gene: NA
CDR3 length: 14
J gene: TRBJ2-7
V gene: TRBV5-1
CDR3 DNA: TGCGCCAGCAGCTTGAGCCGGGCCTCCTACGAGCAGTACTTC
CDR3 protein: CASSLSRASYEQYF

clone size: few
D gene: NA
CDR3 length: 13
J gene: TRBJ2-1
V gene: TRBV5-1
CDR3 DNA: TGCGCCAGCAGCTTTCCGGACGGTCGTGAGCAGTTCTTC
CDR3 protein: CASSFPDGREQFF

clone size: few
D gene: TRBD1
CDR3 length: 12
J gene: TRBJ2-1
V gene: TRBV20-1
CDR3 DNA: TGCAGTGCTCAGGACAGGAACAATGAGCAGTTCTTC
CDR3 protein: CSAQDRNNEQFF

clone size: many
D gene: NA
CDR3 length: 13
J gene: TRBJ2-5
V gene: TRBV20-1
CDR3 DNA: TGCAGTGCTAGAGATCCCAGCCTAGAGACCCAGTACTTC
CDR3 protein: CSARDPSLETQYF

clone size: many
D gene: TRBD2
CDR3 length: 14
J gene: TRBJ2-3
V gene: TRBV2
CDR3 DNA: TGTGCCAGCAGTGTTCGGACTAGTTCAGATACGCAGTATTTT
CDR3 protein: CASSVRTSSDTQYF

clone size: many
D gene: NA
CDR3 length: 15
J gene: TRBJ1-5
V gene: TRBV7-2
CDR3 DNA: TGTGCCAGCAGCTTATCGGGGGCAGATAATCAGCCCCAGCATTTT
CDR3 protein: CASSLSGADNQPQHF

clone size: few
D gene: NA
CDR3 length: 14
J gene: TRBJ1-6
V gene: TRBV20-1
CDR3 DNA: TGCAGTGCTAGAGATCTGACGCCGAATTCACCCCTCCACTTT
CDR3 protein: CSARDLTPNSPLHF

clone size: many
D gene: TRBD1
CDR3 length: 14
J gene: TRBJ1-1
V gene: TRBV6-1
CDR3 DNA: TGTGCCAGCAGCAACGGACAGGGACTCACTGAAGCTTTCTTT
CDR3 protein: CASSNGQGLTEAFF

clone size: few
D gene: NA
CDR3 length: 13
J gene: TRBJ2-4
V gene: TRBV6-1
CDR3 DNA: TGTGCCAGCTGGGTACCAGCCAAAAACATTCAGTACTTC
CDR3 protein: CASWVPAKNIQYF

clone size: few
D gene: NA
CDR3 length: 15
J gene: TRBJ2-1
V gene: TRBV7-9
CDR3 DNA: TGTGCCAGCTTACTTTCGTGGAGCCCTTACAATGAGCAGTTCTTC
CDR3 protein: CASLLSWSPYNEQFF

clone size: many
D gene: NA
CDR3 length: 13
J gene: TRBJ1-1
V gene: TRBV9
CDR3 DNA: TGTGCCAGCAGTGTTGAAGGGAACACTGAAGCTTTCTTT
CDR3 protein: CASSVEGNTEAFF

clone size: few
D gene: NA
CDR3 length: 16
J gene: TRBJ1-1
V gene: TRBV7-6
CDR3 DNA: TGTGCCAGCAGCTTGGGGGTAGGGAGGGTGAACACTGAAGCTTTCTTT
CDR3 protein: CASSLGVGRVNTEAFF

clone size: NA
D gene: NA
CDR3 length: 16
J gene: TRBJ1-1
V gene: TRBV4-1
CDR3 DNA: TGCGCCAGCAGCCAAGAGAGGCGGGGGCGAGACACTGAAGCTTTCTTT
CDR3 protein: CASSQERRGRDTEAFF

clone size: many
D gene: NA
CDR3 length: 14
J gene: TRBJ1-5
V gene: TRBV2
CDR3 DNA: TGTGCCAGCAGTGATCGGCAGAGCAATCAGCCCCAGCATTTT
CDR3 protein: CASSDRQSNQPQHF

clone size: few
D gene: TRBD2
CDR3 length: 14
J gene: TRBJ2-1
V gene: TRBV9
CDR3 DNA: TGTGCCAGCAGCGTAGAAGCGGGAGTTGGTGAGCAGTTCTTC
CDR3 protein: CASSVEAGVGEQFF

clone size: many
D gene: TRBD1
CDR3 length: 14
J gene: TRBJ2-5
V gene: TRBV11-2
CDR3 DNA: TGTGCCAGCAGCACGGGACAGATCCAAGAGACCCAGTACTTC
CDR3 protein: CASSTGQIQETQYF

clone size: few
D gene: TRBD2
CDR3 length: 17
J gene: TRBJ2-3
V gene: TRBV6-4
CDR3 DNA: TGTGCCAGCAGTCACCCTTCGCGGGGGGGACACACAGATACGCAGTATTTT
CDR3 protein: CASSHPSRGGHTDTQYF

clone size: many
D gene: NA
CDR3 length: 15
J gene: TRBJ1-4
V gene: TRBV4-2
CDR3 DNA: TGTGCCAGCAGCCAAGATAGAGGGGGGGGTGAAAAACTGTTTTTT
CDR3 protein: CASSQDRGGGEKLFF

clone size: many
D gene: NA
CDR3 length: 15
J gene: TRBJ1-5
V gene: TRBV5-1
CDR3 DNA: TGCGCCAGCAGCTTGGCACCAGGGACCATCCAGCCCCAGCATTTT
CDR3 protein: CASSLAPGTIQPQHF

clone size: many
D gene: NA
CDR3 length: 14
J gene: TRBJ1-5
V gene: TRBV20-1
CDR3 DNA: TGCAGTGCTAGAGATGGACAGAGCAATCAGCCCCAGCATTTT
CDR3 protein: CSARDGQSNQPQHF

clone size: many
D gene: TRBD2
CDR3 length: 21
J gene: TRBJ2-2
V gene: TRBV6-2/TRBV6-3
CDR3 DNA: TGTGCCAGCAGTTACCCCCCACTCGTGGGGCGGGGGGCCCAGTACACCGGGGAGCTGTTTTTT
CDR3 protein: CASSYPPLVGRGAQYTGELFF

clone size: few
D gene: NA
CDR3 length: 14
J gene: TRBJ2-3
V gene: TRBV6-2/TRBV6-3
CDR3 DNA: TGTGCCAGCAGTTGGGGAACTCGAGGAGATACGCAGTATTTT
CDR3 protein: CASSWGTRGDTQYF

clone size: NA
D gene: NA
CDR3 length: 17
J gene: TRBJ1-3
V gene: TRBV4-2
CDR3 DNA: TGTGCCAGCAGCCAAGATGGGCCCCCTCTGAGCGGAAACACCATATATTTT
CDR3 protein: CASSQDGPPLSGNTIYF

clone size: few
D gene: NA
CDR3 length: 15
J gene: TRBJ1-2
V gene: TRBV7-8
CDR3 DNA: TGTGCCAGCAGCTCCCAGCGGGGGGGGAGCTATGGCTACACCTTC
CDR3 protein: CASSSQRGGSYGYTF

clone size: few
D gene: TRBD2
CDR3 length: 16
J gene: TRBJ2-3
V gene: TRBV12-3/TRBV12-4
CDR3 DNA: TGTGCCAGCAGCACACGCGGGGGGGCCATGACAGATACGCAGTATTTT
CDR3 protein: CASSTRGGAMTDTQYF

clone size: NA
D gene: NA
CDR3 length: 15
J gene: TRBJ2-2
V gene: TRBV12-3/TRBV12-4
CDR3 DNA: TGTGCCAGCAGTTTAGAGGCAGGGGCCACCGGGAAGCTGTTTTTT
CDR3 protein: CASSLEAGATGKLFF

clone size: many
D gene: NA
CDR3 length: 13
J gene: TRBJ2-2
V gene: TRBV11-2
CDR3 DNA: TGTGCCAGCAGCCTAACAACGGGCGGGGAGCTGTTTTTT
CDR3 protein: CASSLTTGGELFF

clone size: few
D gene: NA
CDR3 length: 13
J gene: TRBJ1-5
V gene: TRBV19
CDR3 DNA: TGTGCCAGTAGTATGGACAACCATCAGCCCCAGCATTTT
CDR3 protein: CASSMDNHQPQHF

clone size: many
D gene: NA
CDR3 length: 18
J gene: TRBJ1-6
V gene: TRBV28
CDR3 DNA: TGTGCCAGCAGTTTAAGTTCCGGCCGGGGATCGTATAATTCACCCCTCCACTTT
CDR3 protein: CASSLSSGRGSYNSPLHF

clone size: NA
D gene: TRBD1
CDR3 length: 16
J gene: TRBJ1-1
V gene: TRBV28
CDR3 DNA: TGTGCCAGCAGCCGGGCGCCGGGACAGCGGACCACTGAAGCTTTCTTT
CDR3 protein: CASSRAPGQRTTEAFF

clone size: NA
D gene: NA
CDR3 length: 13
J gene: TRBJ1-5
V gene: TRBV12-5
CDR3 DNA: TGTGCTAGTGGTTTGGTACTGGGTCAGCCCCAGCATTTT
CDR3 protein: CASGLVLGQPQHF

clone size: NA
D gene: NA
CDR3 length: 13
J gene: TRBJ1-2
V gene: TRBV12-3/TRBV12-4
CDR3 DNA: TGTGCCAGCAGTCCGGCCCTCGGGGGTGGCTACACCTTC
CDR3 protein: CASSPALGGGYTF

clone size: many
D gene: TRBD1
CDR3 length: 14
J gene: TRBJ2-7
V gene: TRBV5-1
CDR3 DNA: TGCGCCAGCAGCTGGGACAGGCAAAGCTACGAGCAGTACTTC
CDR3 protein: CASSWDRQSYEQYF